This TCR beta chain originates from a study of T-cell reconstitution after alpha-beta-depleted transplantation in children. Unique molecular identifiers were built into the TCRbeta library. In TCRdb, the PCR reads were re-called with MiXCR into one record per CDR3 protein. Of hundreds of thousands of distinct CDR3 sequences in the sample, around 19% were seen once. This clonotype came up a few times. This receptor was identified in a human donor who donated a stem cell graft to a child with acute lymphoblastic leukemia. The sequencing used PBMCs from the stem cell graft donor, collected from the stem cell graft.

The CDR3 region is CASSPGGLADGEQYF. The CDR3 DNA reads as TGTGCCAGCAGCCCGGGCGGGCTAGCTGATGGCGAGCAGTACTTC. V is TRBV11-3 and J is TRBJ2-7, with D possibly TRBD2 on 5 matching bases. This CDR3 region has 15 residues. Trimming left V 5 bases short and J 6 bases short, with 20 bases between. Per germline, CDR1 SGHNT and CDR2 YENEEA.